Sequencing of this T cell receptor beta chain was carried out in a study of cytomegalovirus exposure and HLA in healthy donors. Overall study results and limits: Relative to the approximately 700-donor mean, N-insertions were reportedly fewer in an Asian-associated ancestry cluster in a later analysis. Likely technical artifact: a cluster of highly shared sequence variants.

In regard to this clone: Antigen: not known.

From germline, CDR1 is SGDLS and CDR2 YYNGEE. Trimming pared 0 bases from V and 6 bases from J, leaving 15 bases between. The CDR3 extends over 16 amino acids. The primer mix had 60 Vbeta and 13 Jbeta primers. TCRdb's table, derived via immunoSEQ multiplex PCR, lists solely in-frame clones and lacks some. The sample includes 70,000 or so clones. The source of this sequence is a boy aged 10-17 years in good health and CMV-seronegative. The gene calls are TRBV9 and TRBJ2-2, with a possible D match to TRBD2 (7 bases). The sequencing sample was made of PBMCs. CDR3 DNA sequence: TGTGCCAGCAGCGTAGGGGGCGGGGGCCACCCCGGGGAGCTGTTTTTT. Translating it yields CASSVGGGGHPGELFF. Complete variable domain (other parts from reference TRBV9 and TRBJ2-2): DSGVTQTPKHLITATGQRVTLRCSPRSGDLSVYWYQQSLDQGLQFLIQYYNGEERAKGNILERFSAQQFPDLHSELNLSSLELGDSALYFCASSVGGGGHPGELFFGEGSRLTVL.